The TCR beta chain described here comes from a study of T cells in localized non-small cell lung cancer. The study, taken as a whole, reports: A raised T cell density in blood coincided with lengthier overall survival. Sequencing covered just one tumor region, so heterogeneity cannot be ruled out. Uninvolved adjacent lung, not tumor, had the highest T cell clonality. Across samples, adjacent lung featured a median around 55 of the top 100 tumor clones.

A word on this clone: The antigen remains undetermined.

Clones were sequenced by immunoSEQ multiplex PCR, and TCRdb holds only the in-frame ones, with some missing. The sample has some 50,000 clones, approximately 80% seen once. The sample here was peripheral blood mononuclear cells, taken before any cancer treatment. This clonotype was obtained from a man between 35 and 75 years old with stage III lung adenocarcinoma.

CDR3 nucleotides: TGTGCCAGCAGCATGGGGACAGAATACAATGAGCAGTTCTTC. Protein sequence: CASSMGTEYNEQFF. This chain links TRBV7-2 with TRBJ2-1, with 7 bases lining up with TRBD1. Germline values: CDR1 SGHTA, CDR2 FQGNSA. V dropped 5 bases and J dropped 4; count of bases not matched to a gene: 5. The CDR3 is 14 amino acids.